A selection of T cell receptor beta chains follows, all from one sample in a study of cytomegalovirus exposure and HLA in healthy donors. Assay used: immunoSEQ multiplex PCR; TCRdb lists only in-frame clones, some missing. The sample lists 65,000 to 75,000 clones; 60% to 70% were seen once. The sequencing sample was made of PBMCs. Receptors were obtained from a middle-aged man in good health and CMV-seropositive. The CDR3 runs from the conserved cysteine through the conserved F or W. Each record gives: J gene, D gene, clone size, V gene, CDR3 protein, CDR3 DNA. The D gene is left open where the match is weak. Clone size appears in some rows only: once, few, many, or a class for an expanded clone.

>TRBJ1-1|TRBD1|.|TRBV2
CASRETGVNTEAFF
TGTGCCAGCAGGGAGACAGGGGTAAACACTGAAGCTTTCTTT
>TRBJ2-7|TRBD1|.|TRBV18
CASSLQGQGYEQYF
TGTGCCAGCTCACTACAGGGACAGGGGTACGAGCAGTACTTC
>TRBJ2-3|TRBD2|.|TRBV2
CASSQLAGGEGTQYF
TGTGCCAGCAGTCAGCTAGCGGGAGGCGAGGGTACGCAGTATTTT
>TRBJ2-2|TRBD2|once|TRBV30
CAWGPSGGVGNTGELFF
TGTGCCTGGGGGCCTAGCGGGGGGGTCGGTAACACCGGGGAGCTGTTTTTT
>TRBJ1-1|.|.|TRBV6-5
CASSYLTGNTEAFF
TGTGCCAGCAGTTACTTAACGGGGAACACTGAAGCTTTCTTT
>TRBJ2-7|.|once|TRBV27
CASSLRFGTPSYEQYF
TGTGCCAGCAGTTTGAGGTTTGGGACACCATCCTACGAGCAGTACTTC
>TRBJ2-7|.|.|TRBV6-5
CASSRDTYEQYF
TGTGCCAGCAGCCGTGACACGTACGAGCAGTACTTC
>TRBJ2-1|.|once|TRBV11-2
CASSLALGANEQFF
TGTGCCAGCAGCTTAGCCCTAGGGGCTAATGAGCAGTTCTTC
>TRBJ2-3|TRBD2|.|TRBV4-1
CASSPYSGGAGTDTQYF
TGCGCCAGCAGCCCATATAGCGGGGGGGCCGGTACAGATACGCAGTATTTT
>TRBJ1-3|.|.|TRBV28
CASRKGGSGNTIYF
TGTGCCAGCAGAAAAGGGGGATCCGGAAACACCATATATTTT
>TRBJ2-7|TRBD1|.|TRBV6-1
CASSRTGPVNEQYF
TGTGCCAGCAGTCGGACAGGTCCCGTGAACGAGCAGTACTTC
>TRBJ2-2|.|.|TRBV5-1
CASSLGQGGGELFF
TGCGCCAGCAGCTTGGGACAGGGAGGCGGGGAGCTGTTTTTT
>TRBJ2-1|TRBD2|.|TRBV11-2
CASSSGLAANEQFF
TGTGCCAGCAGCTCGGGACTAGCGGCCAATGAGCAGTTCTTC
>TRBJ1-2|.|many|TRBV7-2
CASSLVTGNYGYTF
TGTGCCAGCAGCTTAGTTACAGGCAACTATGGCTACACCTTC
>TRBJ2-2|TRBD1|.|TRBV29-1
CSVSRGHNTGELFF
TGCAGCGTTTCCAGGGGGCATAACACCGGGGAGCTGTTTTTT
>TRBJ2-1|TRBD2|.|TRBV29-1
CSVWGLAARGNEQFF
TGCAGCGTTTGGGGACTAGCGGCCCGGGGGAATGAGCAGTTCTTC
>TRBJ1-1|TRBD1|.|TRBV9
CASSVGTGGASVGTEAFF
TGTGCCAGCAGCGTAGGGACAGGGGGCGCAAGTGTAGGCACTGAAGCTTTCTTT
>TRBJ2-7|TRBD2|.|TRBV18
CASSQLILAGDTEQYF
TGTGCCAGCTCACAACTGATACTAGCGGGGGATACCGAGCAGTACTTC
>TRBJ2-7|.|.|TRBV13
CASSLARVSSYEQYF
TGTGCCAGCAGCTTAGCCCGAGTGAGCTCCTACGAGCAGTACTTC
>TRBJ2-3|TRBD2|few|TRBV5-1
CASSLARLAGGDTQYF
TGCGCCAGCAGCTTGGCCCGTCTAGCGGGTGGAGATACGCAGTATTTT
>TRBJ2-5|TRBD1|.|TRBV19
CASSKGAGGETQYF
TGTGCCAGTAGTAAGGGGGCCGGCGGAGAGACCCAGTACTTC
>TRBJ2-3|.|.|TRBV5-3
CARSLSGRPPDTQYF
TGTGCCAGAAGCTTGTCAGGGAGGCCCCCAGATACGCAGTATTTT
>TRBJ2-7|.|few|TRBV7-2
CASSLGASYEQYF
TGTGCCAGCAGCTTAGGAGCGTCCTACGAGCAGTACTTC
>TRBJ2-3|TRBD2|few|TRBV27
CASSPKARWSGGATDTQYF
TGTGCCAGCAGTCCGAAGGCCCGATGGTCGGGGGGGGCCACAGATACGCAGTATTTT
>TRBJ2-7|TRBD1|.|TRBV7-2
CASSPPRRTGYEQYF
TGTGCCAGCAGCCCCCCGAGGAGGACAGGGTACGAGCAGTACTTC
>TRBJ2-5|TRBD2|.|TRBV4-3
CASSQKRAPGGGTQYF
TGCGCCAGCAGCCAAAAGAGGGCTCCGGGGGGAGGGACCCAGTACTTC
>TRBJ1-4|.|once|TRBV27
CASSLMLGAGEKLFF
TGTGCCAGCAGTCTTATGTTGGGGGCAGGTGAAAAACTGTTTTTT
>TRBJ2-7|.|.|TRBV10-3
CAISAKGPLYEQYF
TGTGCCATCAGTGCCAAGGGGCCCCTCTACGAGCAGTACTTC
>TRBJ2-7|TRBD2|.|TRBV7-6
CASSLGASGYIPNEQYF
TGTGCCAGCAGCTTAGGTGCTAGCGGGTACATACCCAACGAGCAGTACTTC
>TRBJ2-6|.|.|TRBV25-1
CASSELWSSGANVLTF
TGTGCCAGCAGTGAATTATGGAGCTCTGGGGCCAACGTCCTGACTTTC
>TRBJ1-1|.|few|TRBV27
CASSFYRRGQNRDTEAFF
TGTGCCAGCAGTTTCTATCGTCGCGGACAAAACAGGGACACTGAAGCTTTCTTT
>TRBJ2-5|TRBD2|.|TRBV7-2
CASSFTSGQETQYF
TGTGCCAGCAGCTTTACTAGCGGTCAAGAGACCCAGTACTTC
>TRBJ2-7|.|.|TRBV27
CASRGKNYEQYF
TGTGCCTCCAGGGGCAAAAATTACGAGCAGTACTTC
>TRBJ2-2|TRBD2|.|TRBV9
CASSVGGTRNTGELFF
TGTGCCAGCAGCGTAGGAGGGACTAGGAACACCGGGGAGCTGTTTTTT
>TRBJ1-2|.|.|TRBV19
CASSIQAGRGYTF
TGTGCCAGTAGTATCCAGGCCGGAAGGGGCTACACCTTC
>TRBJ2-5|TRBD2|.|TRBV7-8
CASSQGLEETQYF
TGTGCCAGCAGCCAGGGACTAGAAGAGACCCAGTACTTC
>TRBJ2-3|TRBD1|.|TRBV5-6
CASSFFARQGWDTQYF
TGTGCCAGCAGCTTTTTCGCGAGACAGGGATGGGATACGCAGTATTTT
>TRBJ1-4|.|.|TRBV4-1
CASSPWEKYNEKLFF
TGCGCCAGCAGCCCCTGGGAGAAGTACAATGAAAAACTGTTTTTT
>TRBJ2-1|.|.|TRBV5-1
CASSPDWSSYNEQFF
TGCGCCAGCAGCCCGGACTGGAGCTCCTACAATGAGCAGTTCTTC
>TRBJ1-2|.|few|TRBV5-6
CASSPQGFANYGYTF
TGTGCCAGCAGCCCGCAGGGTTTCGCTAACTATGGCTACACCTTC
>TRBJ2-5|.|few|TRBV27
CASSFGKWETQYF
TGTGCCAGCAGTTTCGGGAAGTGGGAGACCCAGTACTTC
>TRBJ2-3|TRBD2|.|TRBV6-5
CARPRAGDLTDTQYF
TGTGCCAGACCCCGGGCGGGGGACCTCACAGATACGCAGTATTTT
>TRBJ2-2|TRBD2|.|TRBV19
CASSIDPAGGPNTGELFF
TGTGCCAGTAGTATAGATCCGGCGGGAGGGCCGAACACCGGGGAGCTGTTTTTT
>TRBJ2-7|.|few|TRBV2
CASSEFGRGRLMNF
TGTGCCAGCAGTGAGTTCGGCAGGGGCCGCCTCATGAACTTC
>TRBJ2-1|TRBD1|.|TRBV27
CASTPGGWTGIGAYNEQFF
TGTGCCAGCACCCCCGGGGGTTGGACAGGGATCGGGGCCTACAATGAGCAGTTCTTC
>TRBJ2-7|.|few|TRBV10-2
CASSDDSASHLTYEQYF
TGCGCCAGCAGTGACGATTCCGCTAGTCACCTTACCTACGAGCAGTACTTC
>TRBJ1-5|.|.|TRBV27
CASSLSPPRASNQPQHF
TGTGCCAGCAGCCTCTCCCCCCCCAGGGCGAGCAATCAGCCCCAGCATTTT
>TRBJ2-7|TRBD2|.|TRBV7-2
CASSPTPGGYEQYF
TGTGCCAGCAGCCCGACCCCGGGAGGGTACGAGCAGTACTTC